The next 12 T cell receptor beta chains were all read from a single sample in a study of blood T cell repertoires in COVID-19. Assay used: immunoSEQ multiplex PCR; TCRdb lists only in-frame clones, some missing. This sample yields tens of thousands of clones, of which approximately 84% are seen a single time; around 4.3% belongs to the top ten. Sequencing was done on a sample of peripheral blood. These receptors were obtained from a woman in her sixties with acute or convalescent COVID-19.

The rearrangement uses TRBV5-4 and TRBJ1-3; D may be TRBD1 (5 bases). The ends were cut back, 4 bases at V and 1 base at J, with 12 bases in the middle. Germline lookup yields CDR1 SGHNT and CDR2 YYREEE (reference sequence). The CDR3 loop spans 15 amino acids. The CDR3 protein is CASSDSGISGNTIYF. CDR3 bases: TGTGCCAGCAGCGACTCAGGGATTTCTGGAAACACCATATATTTT.

This chain connects TRBV9 to TRBJ2-3; 9 bases are a match to TRBD2. Germline CDR1 and CDR2: SGDLS and YYNGEE. After removal of 4 bases from V and 4 bases from J, the junction contained 10 bases not matched to a gene. The CDR3 is 16 amino acids. DNA of the CDR3: TGTGCCAGCAGCCCCCGCGGGGGGGCCAGAGCAGATACGCAGTATTTT. Translating it yields CASSPRGGARADTQYF.

This chain joins TRBV10-3 and TRBJ1-2; 9 nucleotides line up with TRBD1. This CDR3 spans 15 amino acids. V lost 10 bases and J lost 8; bases outside the gene matches: 17. Germline CDR1 reads ENHRY; CDR2 reads SYGVKD. This CDR3 reads CATQMRPGQGGGYTF. The CDR3 nucleotides read TGTGCCACTCAAATGCGACCGGGACAGGGAGGGGGCTACACCTTC.

The J gene is TRBJ2-7, the V gene TRBV7-7; weak D call: TRBD2 (6 bases). CDR3 length: 13 residues. V was clipped by 0 bases and J by 5 bases, with 8 bases between them. CDR1 is SSHAT, CDR2 FNYEAQ, per germline (reference sequence). CDR3 residues: CASSLAGGDEQYF. The CDR3 coding sequence is TGTGCCAGCAGCTTAGCGGGGGGAGACGAGCAGTACTTC.

V is TRBV5-6 and J is TRBJ1-6, with 9 nucleotides matching TRBD1. Germline CDR1 reads SGHDT; CDR2 reads YYEEEE. V trimming: 2 bases; J trimming: 6 bases; junction bases outside the gene matches: 3. The CDR3 loop spans 15 amino acids. CDR3: CASSFWDRVNSPLHF. The CDR3 DNA sequence: TGTGCCAGCAGCTTCTGGGACAGGGTTAATTCACCCCTCCACTTT.

The rearrangement joins TRBV5-1 to TRBJ2-2; weak D call: TRBD1 (6 bases). The CDR3 consists of 13 residues. Germline V gene lookup returns CDR1 SGHRS and CDR2 YFSETQ. V was cut by 4 bases and J by 7 bases, with 11 bases left in between. CDR3 sequence: CASSGTPDGELFF. The CDR3 region has the DNA TGCGCCAGCAGCGGGACACCTGACGGGGAGCTGTTTTTT.

The chain couples TRBV7-3 to TRBJ2-5; 10 bases match TRBD2. From germline, CDR1 is SGHTA and CDR2 FQGTGA. This CDR3 contains 15 residues. With 5 bases clipped from V and 2 bases from J, the junction kept 5 bases outside the gene matches. The CDR3 DNA reads as TGTGCCAGCAGCACAGGACTAGCGGTTCAAGAGACCCAGTACTTC. It is translated as CASSTGLAVQETQYF.

V and J are TRBV7-9 and TRBJ2-3; 10 bases agree with TRBD2. Germline CDR1 and CDR2: SEHNR and FQNEAQ (reference sequence). The CDR3 runs 16 residues. V gave up 6 bases and J gave up 0 bases; unmatched junction bases: 6. DNA for the CDR3: TGTGCCAGCAGTGGACCTAGCGGGGGAAGCACAGATACGCAGTATTTT. Its translation: CASSGPSGGSTDTQYF.

This chain joins TRBV6-5 and TRBJ1-6; the match to TRBD1 covers 8 bases. CDR1 is MNHEY and CDR2 is SVGAGI in the germline V gene. V lost 6 bases and J lost 9; bases outside the gene matches: 4. The CDR3 spans 13 residues. The CDR3 protein is CASRADRGSPLHF. The CDR3 DNA is TGTGCCAGCAGAGCAGACAGGGGTTCACCCCTCCACTTT.

The chain uses TRBV19 and TRBJ1-1, with 7 bases aligning to TRBD1. J was trimmed by 3 bases and V by 3 bases; bases with no gene match: 13. Germline lookup yields CDR1 LNHDA and CDR2 SQIVND (reference sequence). The length of the CDR3 is 17 residues. The DNA of the CDR3 is TGTGCCAGTAGTATTAGAGGCACGGAGGGGGCGGACACTGAAGCTTTCTTT. It translates to CASSIRGTEGADTEAFF.

The gene calls are TRBV27 and TRBJ1-2; TRBD1 aligns across 9 bases. Germline V gene sequence: CDR1 MNHEY, CDR2 SMNVEV (reference sequence). The length of the CDR3 is 15 residues. V trimming: 6 bases; J trimming: 4 bases; junction bases outside the gene matches: 9. CDR3 DNA sequence: TGTGCCAGCAGCCCCTACAGGGGGCAGAGCTATGGCTACACCTTC. Its translation: CASSPYRGQSYGYTF.

This chain links TRBV3-1 (or the pseudogene TRBV3-2) with TRBJ1-2; 8 nucleotides match TRBD1. Germline V gene data show CDR1 as LGHDT and CDR2 as YNNKEL (reference sequence). CDR3 length: 15 residues. The ends lost 1 base at V and 7 bases at J; junction bases unmatched: 8. The CDR3 reads CASSQGPGGAFGYTF. DNA of the CDR3: TGTGCCAGCAGCCAAGGCCCAGGGGGCGCGTTTGGCTACACCTTC.